Listed below are T cell receptor beta chains from one sample, sequenced in a study of blood T cell repertoires in COVID-19. The data were produced by immunoSEQ multiplex PCR, yet TCRdb's version contains in-frame clones alone and is incomplete. The sample consists of approximately 170,000 clones, around 79% of them appearing once. The source material was peripheral blood. All receptors derive from a woman between 50 and 59 years old with acute or convalescent COVID-19. The CDR3 runs from the conserved cysteine through the conserved F or W. The D gene is left open where the match is weak. Rows may omit the clone size; those that give it use once, few, many or a size class.

D gene	J gene	V gene	clone size	CDR3 protein	CDR3 DNA
.	TRBJ2-7	TRBV28	.	CASSHTPFYEQYF	TGTGCCAGCAGCCACACCCCCTTCTACGAGCAGTACTTC
TRBD2	TRBJ2-3	TRBV6-4	.	CASSEGGRLSTDTQYF	TGTGCCAGCAGTGAGGGCGGGAGACTCAGCACAGATACGCAGTATTTT
TRBD1	TRBJ1-4	TRBV4-2	.	CASSRGGTGNNEKLFF	TGTGCCAGCAGCCGGGGGGGGACAGGCAATAATGAAAAACTGTTTTTT
TRBD2	TRBJ2-3	TRBV2	.	CASSTGLAAQYF	TGTGCCAGCAGTACGGGACTAGCGGCGCAGTATTTT
.	TRBJ1-1	TRBV20-1	few	CSASEAGSLGKAFF	TGCAGTGCTAGTGAGGCGGGATCCCTTGGAAAAGCTTTCTTT
.	TRBJ1-2	TRBV6-5	few	CASSYFREAYGYTF	TGTGCCAGCAGTTACTTCAGGGAAGCTTATGGCTACACCTTC
.	TRBJ1-6	TRBV19	.	CASSVNRVNSPLHF	TGTGCCAGTAGTGTGAACAGGGTTAATTCACCCCTCCACTTT
TRBD1	TRBJ2-7	TRBV3-1/TRBV3-2	.	CASSRDRSSYEQYF	TGTGCCAGCAGCCGGGACAGAAGCTCCTACGAGCAGTACTTC
TRBD1	TRBJ1-5	TRBV18	.	CASSPAGTANQPQHF	TGTGCCAGCTCCCCCGCCGGGACAGCGAATCAGCCCCAGCATTTT
.	TRBJ1-4	TRBV5-4	once	CASSIRGANEKLFF	TGTGCCAGCAGCATCCGGGGGGCTAATGAAAAACTGTTTTTT
.	TRBJ2-1	TRBV4-1	.	CASSQLLDNNEQFF	TGCGCCAGCAGCCAACTACTAGATAACAATGAGCAGTTCTTC
TRBD1	TRBJ2-7	TRBV11-2	.	CASSLGRTGPTEQYF	TGTGCCAGCAGCTTAGGTCGGACAGGCCCTACCGAGCAGTACTTC
TRBD2	TRBJ2-3	TRBV7-2	.	CASSPGTSGSRTDTQYF	TGTGCCAGCAGCCCTGGGACTAGCGGGTCCCGGACAGATACGCAGTATTTT
TRBD1	TRBJ1-2	TRBV28	.	CASSLITGGSTGYGYTF	TGTGCCAGCAGTTTAATTACAGGGGGCTCCACTGGGTATGGCTACACCTTC
.	TRBJ1-5	TRBV20-1	once	CSASSGLVNNQPQHF	TGCAGTGCTAGTTCGGGGTTGGTTAACAATCAGCCCCAGCATTTT
.	TRBJ1-5	TRBV12-3/TRBV12-4	.	CASSSLGGQPQHF	TGTGCCAGCAGTAGTCTCGGAGGTCAGCCCCAGCATTTT
TRBD2	TRBJ2-3	TRBV28	.	CASRGSGRDTQYF	TGTGCCAGCAGGGGTAGCGGGAGGGATACGCAGTATTTT
.	TRBJ1-4	TRBV28	.	CASSSTAGESGEKLFF	TGTGCCAGCAGTTCTACCGCAGGGGAAAGTGGTGAAAAACTGTTTTTT
.	TRBJ2-3	TRBV27	.	CASRERGTDTQYF	TGTGCCAGCAGGGAGCGGGGCACAGATACGCAGTATTTT
TRBD2	TRBJ2-1	TRBV6-6	.	CASSTASGSHNEQFF	TGTGCCAGCAGTACGGCTAGCGGGAGTCACAATGAGCAGTTCTTC
.	TRBJ1-2	TRBV6-5	.	CASSYSDSRTDYGYTF	TGTGCCAGCAGTTACTCGGATTCCCGGACAGACTATGGCTACACCTTC
.	TRBJ1-2	TRBV6-6	.	CASSPGGGYGYTF	TGTGCCAGCAGTCCCGGCGGGGGGTATGGCTACACCTTC
TRBD2	TRBJ2-3	TRBV18	once	CASSPPKGARESDTQYF	TGTGCCAGCTCACCGCCCAAGGGAGCGCGGGAGTCCGATACGCAGTATTTT
.	TRBJ1-1	TRBV12-3/TRBV12-4	.	CASSLGGTAFF	TGTGCCAGCAGTTTGGGGGGGACCGCTTTCTTT
.	TRBJ2-3	TRBV25-1	.	CASSESTDTQYF	TGTGCCAGCAGTGAATCGACAGATACGCAGTATTTT
TRBD2	TRBJ2-3	TRBV19	.	CASNQAGVTDTQYF	TGTGCCAGTAACCAAGCGGGAGTCACAGATACGCAGTATTTT
.	TRBJ1-6	TRBV28	.	CASRSLSPLHF	TGTGCCAGCAGGTCTCTCTCACCCCTCCACTTT
.	TRBJ2-2	TRBV15	.	CATSLGVTGELFF	TGTGCCACCAGTTTAGGAGTCACCGGGGAGCTGTTTTTT
TRBD1	TRBJ2-7	TRBV11-3	.	CASSPRTGGGEQYF	TGTGCCAGCAGCCCACGGACAGGGGGAGGCGAGCAGTACTTC
.	TRBJ1-4	TRBV4-1	.	CASSQLQGEKLFF	TGCGCCAGCAGCCAGTTACAGGGAGAAAAACTGTTTTTT
TRBD2	TRBJ2-7	TRBV14	.	CASGDAKTSGYEQYF	TGTGCCAGCGGGGATGCGAAGACTAGCGGCTACGAGCAGTACTTC
.	TRBJ1-1	TRBV11-2	.	CASSSQQSTEAFF	TGTGCCAGCAGCAGTCAACAGAGCACTGAAGCTTTCTTT
.	TRBJ1-6	TRBV13	.	CASSFTQQGGDSPLHF	TGTGCCAGCAGCTTTACGCAACAGGGAGGGGATTCACCCCTCCACTTT
.	TRBJ2-7	TRBV28	.	CASSSPAGQVYEQYF	TGTGCCAGCAGTTCCCCCGCCGGCCAGGTTTACGAGCAGTACTTC
TRBD1	TRBJ2-7	TRBV2	.	CASSQRTGELYEQYF	TGTGCCAGCAGCCAAAGGACAGGGGAACTCTACGAGCAGTACTTC
.	TRBJ2-1	TRBV18	once	CASSQGTNIYSYNEQFF	TGTGCCAGCTCACAAGGGACAAACATTTACTCCTACAATGAGCAGTTCTTC
TRBD2	TRBJ2-1	TRBV5-6	.	CASSIAGGGYNEQFF	TGTGCCAGCAGCATAGCGGGAGGGGGATACAATGAGCAGTTCTTC
.	TRBJ1-2	TRBV19	.	CASSINGDYGYTF	TGTGCCAGTAGTATTAACGGGGACTATGGCTACACCTTC
TRBD2	TRBJ2-2	TRBV6-5	.	CASNSGGRVTGELFF	TGTGCCAGCAATTCGGGGGGGCGAGTCACCGGGGAGCTGTTTTTT
.	TRBJ2-6	TRBV10-2	.	CASSESRRTGANVLTF	TGCGCCAGCAGTGAAAGTAGGAGGACTGGGGCCAACGTCCTGACTTTC
.	TRBJ2-5	TRBV21-1	.	CASSKAGTGMETQYF	TGTGCCAGCAGCAAGGCTGGGACAGGGATGGAGACCCAGTACTTC
.	TRBJ1-6	TRBV9	.	CASSASTGNSPLHF	TGTGCCAGCAGCGCCTCAACAGGGAATTCACCCCTCCACTTT
.	TRBJ1-1	TRBV19	.	CASSIMGGTMNTEAFF	TGTGCCAGTAGTATTATGGGGGGGACGATGAACACTGAAGCTTTCTTT
TRBD1	TRBJ1-6	TRBV10-3	.	CAIGDRVGSPLHF	TGTGCCATTGGAGACAGGGTGGGATCACCCCTCCACTTT
TRBD1	TRBJ1-6	TRBV28	.	CAGNRGLRSPLHF	TGTGCCGGAAACAGGGGCCTCAGATCACCCCTCCACTTT
.	TRBJ1-1	TRBV7-2	.	CASSLAGGLTEAFF	TGTGCCAGCAGCTTAGCGGGGGGGCTCACTGAAGCTTTCTTT
.	TRBJ1-2	TRBV7-2	few	CASSLPGGNYGYTF	TGTGCCAGCAGCCTGCCCGGGGGTAACTATGGCTACACCTTC
.	TRBJ1-2	TRBV19	.	CASSIPTGTRYGYTF	TGTGCCAGTAGTATACCAACGGGGACTCGGTATGGCTACACCTTC
TRBD2	TRBJ2-7	TRBV6-6	.	CASSSPGGGRNYEQYF	TGTGCCAGCAGTTCCCCGGGGGGGGGACGGAACTACGAGCAGTACTTC
.	TRBJ2-7	TRBV18	few	CASSPPGALWGYEQYF	TGTGCCAGCTCACCACCGGGAGCCCTTTGGGGCTACGAGCAGTACTTC
.	TRBJ2-7	TRBV3-1/TRBV3-2	.	CASSQDHRGTYEQYF	TGTGCCAGCAGCCAAGATCATCGCGGCACCTACGAGCAGTACTTC
TRBD1	TRBJ1-6	TRBV5-1	.	CASSLGQGRNSPLHF	TGCGCCAGCAGCTTGGGACAGGGACGTAATTCACCCCTCCACTTT